The next 14 T cell receptor beta chains were all read from a single sample in a study of cytomegalovirus exposure and HLA in healthy donors (dated by TCRdb to about 2017). Libraries were built with the immunoSEQ multiplex PCR assay. For the multiplex PCR, a mixture combining 60 forward primers for TCR Vbeta segments and 13 reverse primers for TCR Jbeta segments was used. TCRdb took over this immuneACCESS table, retaining in-frame rearrangements with V and J assigned. Such tables are incomplete; in checked studies, under half of the missing clones stem from an unresolved V gene, and the remainder is unexplained. For this sample there are about 41,000 clones; over 75% appear just once. Approximately 2.6% of the sample rests with the top ten. Material: PBMCs. The receptors here all came from a man in his fifties in good health and CMV-seronegative.

The V call is TRBV6-5, the J call TRBJ1-6; 7 bases align to TRBD1. V lost 4 bases, J lost 7 bases, and 10 bases stayed unmatched. The CDR3 consists of 16 residues. Germline CDR1 and CDR2: MNHEY and SVGAGI. In DNA, the CDR3 is TGTGCCAGCAGTTTCTTACCGGGACAGTCAAATTCACCCCTCCACTTT. This codes for CASSFLPGQSNSPLHF.

The V and J genes are TRBV7-2 and TRBJ2-1, with 9 bases identical to TRBD2. Germline CDR1 SGHTA, CDR2 FQGNSA. CDR3 length: 16 residues. J lost 10 bases, V lost 3 bases, and 13 bases had no gene match. The CDR3 is CASSLGSGGGASEQFF. The CDR3 nucleotides read TGTGCCAGCAGCTTGGGTTCCGGCGGGGGGGCCTCGGAGCAGTTCTTC.

V gene TRBV5-5 combines with J gene TRBJ1-5, with D perhaps TRBD1 (6 bases). Trimming left V 5 bases short and J 2 bases short, with 23 bases between. The CDR3 runs 18 residues. Per the germline V gene, CDR1 is SGHKS and CDR2 is YYEKEE (reference sequence). CDR3 in DNA: TGTGCCAGCAGGGGTGGGGGCAGGGACGGTTTAGGCAATCAGCCCCAGCATTTT. As protein: CASRGGGRDGLGNQPQHF.

The chain couples TRBV4-2 to TRBJ1-5, with TRBD1 matching over 11 bases. This CDR3 spans 16 amino acids. The germline gives CDR1 LGHNA, CDR2 YNFKEQ. V lost 0 bases, J lost 6 bases, and 4 bases stayed unmatched. The CDR3: CASSQEAGQGVQPQHF. The CDR3 nucleotides read TGTGCCAGCAGCCAAGAGGCGGGACAGGGGGTTCAGCCCCAGCATTTT.

The chain couples TRBV5-1 to TRBJ2-2, with D unclear. In germline, CDR1 is SGHRS, CDR2 YFSETQ. The CDR3 consists of 13 residues. Trimming shortened V by 7 bases and J by 2 bases, and 9 bases separated the two germline ends. CDR3 nucleotide sequence: TGCGCCAGCGATCCAGGAAACACCGGGGAGCTGTTTTTT. Translated: CASDPGNTGELFF.

Comments on this clone: A junction boundary mismatches the germline segment, possibly from a read error. This rearrangement joins TRBV28 to TRBJ1-2; possibly TRBD1 for D (6 bases). Germline V gene sequence: CDR1 MDHEN, CDR2 SYDVKM. This CDR3 spans 13 amino acids. The CDR3 here is CASGPGTQGGGPF. The CDR3 DNA reads TGTGCCAGCGGGCCGGGTACCCAAGGGGGGGGCCCCTTC.

This clone appeared a single time. The chain recombines TRBV9 with TRBJ2-1, with D hard to call. V lost 0 bases, J lost 6 bases, and 7 bases lay in between. This CDR3 spans 13 amino acids. The germline V gene encodes CDR1 SGDLS and CDR2 YYNGEE. The CDR3 DNA reads TGTGCCAGCAGCGTAGGAGGCGGCAATGAGCAGTTCTTC. It is translated as CASSVGGGNEQFF.

The V and J genes are TRBV6-1 and TRBJ2-5; 14 nucleotides match TRBD2. J was trimmed by 10 bases and V by 0 bases; bases with no gene match: 7. Germline V gene lookup returns CDR1 MNHNS and CDR2 SASEGT. The CDR3 contains 16 residues. The CDR3, as DNA: TGTGCCAGCAGTGAAGCTGGACTAGCGGGGGGAATCCACCAGTACTTC. It encodes CASSEAGLAGGIHQYF.

This rearrangement joins TRBV27 to TRBJ2-1; D is undetermined. The germline gives CDR1 MNHEY, CDR2 SMNVEV (reference sequence). The V gene lost 0 bases and the J gene lost 0 bases, with 6 bases spanning the gap. The CDR3 runs 15 residues. CDR3 protein: CASSLSVSSYNEQFF. In DNA form, the CDR3 reads TGTGCCAGCAGTTTATCGGTCAGCTCCTACAATGAGCAGTTCTTC.

CDR3 loop: CASSVAPNLGNTIYF. CDR3 DNA: TGTGCCAGCAGCGTAGCTCCAAACCTAGGAAACACCATATATTTT. This rearrangement joins TRBV9 to TRBJ1-3; D gene unclear. Germline CDR1 and CDR2: SGDLS and YYNGEE. V was pared by 0 bases and J by 4 bases, with 11 bases between. The CDR3 totals 15 residues.

The chain is built from TRBV20-1 and TRBJ1-2; no clear D gene. The CDR3 runs to 9 residues. The germline gives CDR1 DFQATT, CDR2 SNEGSKA (reference sequence). This CDR3 is CSLNYGYTF. In nucleotides, the CDR3 is TGCAGCCTTAACTATGGCTACACCTTC.

This sequence joins TRBV6-5 and TRBJ2-7; 8 positions match TRBD1. The J segment lost 0 bases and the V segment lost 4 bases, leaving 2 bases of the junction unmatched. The CDR3 length is 14 residues. The V gene's germline CDR1 is MNHEY and CDR2 SVGAGI. The CDR3 reads CASSLQGDSYEQYF. The DNA of the CDR3 is TGTGCCAGCAGTTTACAGGGGGACTCCTACGAGCAGTACTTC.

The chain recombines TRBV11-2 with TRBJ2-7, with D maybe TRBD1 (6 bases). The length of the CDR3 is 15 residues. CDR1 and CDR2 from the germline V gene are SGHAT and FQNNGV. The V and J ends lost 6 bases and 0 bases respectively, with 15 bases between them. CDR3 in DNA: TGTGCCAGCAGTTCTAACAGGGCGAGCTCCTACGAGCAGTACTTC. Amino acids: CASSSNRASSYEQYF.

V and J are TRBV5-8 and TRBJ1-2; 8 bases are shared with TRBD1. V shed 4 bases, J shed 4 bases, and the junction held 3 bases outside the gene matches. The CDR3 totals 13 residues. The V gene's germline CDR1 is SGHTS and CDR2 YDEGEE. The CDR3 nucleotides are TGTGCCAGCAGCGGAACAGGGGGCTATGGCTACACCTTC. Protein product: CASSGTGGYGYTF.